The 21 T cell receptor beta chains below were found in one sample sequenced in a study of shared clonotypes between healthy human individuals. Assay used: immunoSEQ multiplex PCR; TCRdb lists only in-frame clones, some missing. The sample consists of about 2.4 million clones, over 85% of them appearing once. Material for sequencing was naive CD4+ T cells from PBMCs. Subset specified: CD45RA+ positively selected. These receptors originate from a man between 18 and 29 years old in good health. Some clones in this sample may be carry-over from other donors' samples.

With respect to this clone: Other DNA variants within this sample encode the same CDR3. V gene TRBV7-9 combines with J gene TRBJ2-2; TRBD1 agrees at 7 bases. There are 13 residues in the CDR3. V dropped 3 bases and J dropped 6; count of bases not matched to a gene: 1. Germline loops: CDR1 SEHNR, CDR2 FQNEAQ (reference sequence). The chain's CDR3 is CASSFTGAGELFF. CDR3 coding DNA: TGTGCCAGCAGCTTTACAGGGGCCGGGGAGCTGTTTTTT.

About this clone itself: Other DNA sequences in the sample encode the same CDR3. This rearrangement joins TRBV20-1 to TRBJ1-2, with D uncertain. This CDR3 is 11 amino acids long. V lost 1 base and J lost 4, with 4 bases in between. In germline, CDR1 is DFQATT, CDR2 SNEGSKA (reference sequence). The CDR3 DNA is TGCAGTGCTAGAGTCCTCTATGGCTACACCTTC. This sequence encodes CSARVLYGYTF.

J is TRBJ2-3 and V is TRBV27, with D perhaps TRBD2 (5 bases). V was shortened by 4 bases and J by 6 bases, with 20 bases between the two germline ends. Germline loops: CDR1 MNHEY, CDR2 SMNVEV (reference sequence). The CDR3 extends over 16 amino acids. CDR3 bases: TGTGCCAGCAGTTCCCCCGCTCGGGTTAGGAGGGATACGCAGTATTTT. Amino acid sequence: CASSSPARVRRDTQYF.

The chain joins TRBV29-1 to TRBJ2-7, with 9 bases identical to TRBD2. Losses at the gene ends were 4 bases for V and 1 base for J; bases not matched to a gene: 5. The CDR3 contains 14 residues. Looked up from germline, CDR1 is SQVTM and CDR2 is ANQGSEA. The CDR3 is CSVATSGSSYEQYF. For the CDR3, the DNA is TGCAGCGTTGCGACTAGCGGTTCTTCCTACGAGCAGTACTTC.

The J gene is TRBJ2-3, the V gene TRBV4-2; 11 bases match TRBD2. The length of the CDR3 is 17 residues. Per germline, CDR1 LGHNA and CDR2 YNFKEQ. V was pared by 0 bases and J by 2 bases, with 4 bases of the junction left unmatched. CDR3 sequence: CASSQETLAGVTDTQYF. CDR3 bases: TGTGCCAGCAGCCAAGAAACACTAGCGGGGGTCACAGATACGCAGTATTTT.

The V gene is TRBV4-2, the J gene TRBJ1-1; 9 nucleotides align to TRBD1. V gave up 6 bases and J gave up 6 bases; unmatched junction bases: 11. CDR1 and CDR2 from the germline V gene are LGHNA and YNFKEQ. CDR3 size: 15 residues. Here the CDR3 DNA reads TGTGCCAGCAGTCATGGACGGGACAGGGTGCCTGAAGCTTTCTTT. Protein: CASSHGRDRVPEAFF.

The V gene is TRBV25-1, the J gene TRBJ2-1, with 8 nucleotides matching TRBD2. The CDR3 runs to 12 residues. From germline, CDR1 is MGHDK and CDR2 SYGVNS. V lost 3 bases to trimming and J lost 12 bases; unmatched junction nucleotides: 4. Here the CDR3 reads CASSDPGRGQFF. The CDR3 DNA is TGTGCCAGCAGTGATCCCGGGAGGGGGCAGTTCTTC. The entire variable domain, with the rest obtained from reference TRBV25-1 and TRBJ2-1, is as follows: EADIYQTPRYLVIGTGKKITLECSQTMGHDKMYWYQQDPGMELHLIHYSYGVNSTEKGDLSSESTVSRIRTEHFPLTLESARPSHTSQYLCASSDPGRGQFFGPGTRLTVL.

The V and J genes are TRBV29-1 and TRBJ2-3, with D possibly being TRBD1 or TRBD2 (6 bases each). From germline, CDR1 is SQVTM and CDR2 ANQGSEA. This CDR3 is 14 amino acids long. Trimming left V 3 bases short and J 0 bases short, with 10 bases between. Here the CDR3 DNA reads TGCAGCGTTGAGGACAGCGGGAGCACAGATACGCAGTATTTT. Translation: CSVEDSGSTDTQYF.

In nucleotides, the CDR3 is TGCGCCAGCGCTCCGGGACTAGCGGGAATGGGGATTAATTTCGAGCAGTACTTC. It codes for CASAPGLAGMGINFEQYF. The J gene is TRBJ2-7, the V gene TRBV5-1; the match to TRBD2 covers 13 bases. Germline values: CDR1 SGHRS, CDR2 YFSETQ. J lost 6 bases, V lost 7 bases, and 19 bases had no gene match. CDR3 length: 18 amino acids. The whole variable domain, filled in from reference TRBV5-1 and TRBJ2-7, reads KAGVTQTPRYLIKTRGQQVTLSCSPISGHRSVSWYQQTPGQGLQFLFEYFSETQRNKGNFPGRFSGRQFSNSRSEMNVSTLELGDSALYLCASAPGLAGMGINFEQYFGPGTRLTVT.

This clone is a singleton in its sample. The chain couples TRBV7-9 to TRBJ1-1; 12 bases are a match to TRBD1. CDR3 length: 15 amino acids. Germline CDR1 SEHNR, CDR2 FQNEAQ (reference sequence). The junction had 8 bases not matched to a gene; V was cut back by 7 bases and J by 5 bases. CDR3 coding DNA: TGTGCCAGCACCCCTTCGGGACAGGGGGCAACTGAAGCTTTCTTT. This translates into CASTPSGQGATEAFF.

As DNA, the CDR3 is TGTGCCATCAGGGCAGGGGTTGGCACCGGGGAGCTGTTTTTT. Protein sequence: CAIRAGVGTGELFF. The chain has TRBV10-3 and TRBJ2-2, with D possibly being TRBD1 (6 bases). The germline V and J ends were trimmed by 6 bases and 4 bases, with 12 bases remaining between them. The germline V gene encodes CDR1 ENHRY and CDR2 SYGVKD. The CDR3 is 14 residues long.

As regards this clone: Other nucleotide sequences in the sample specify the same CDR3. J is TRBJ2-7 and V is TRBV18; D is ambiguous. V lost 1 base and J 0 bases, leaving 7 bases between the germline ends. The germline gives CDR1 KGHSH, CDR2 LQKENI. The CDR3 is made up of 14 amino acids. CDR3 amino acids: CASSPLPGSYEQYF. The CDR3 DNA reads TGTGCCAGCTCACCACTACCAGGCTCCTACGAGCAGTACTTC.

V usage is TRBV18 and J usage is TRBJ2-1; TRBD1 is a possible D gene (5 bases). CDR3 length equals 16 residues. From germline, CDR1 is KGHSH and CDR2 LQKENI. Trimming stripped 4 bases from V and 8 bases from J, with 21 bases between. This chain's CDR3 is CASSRKRTQVTDEQFF. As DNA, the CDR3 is TGTGCCAGCTCACGGAAGAGGACACAGGTTACGGATGAGCAGTTCTTC.

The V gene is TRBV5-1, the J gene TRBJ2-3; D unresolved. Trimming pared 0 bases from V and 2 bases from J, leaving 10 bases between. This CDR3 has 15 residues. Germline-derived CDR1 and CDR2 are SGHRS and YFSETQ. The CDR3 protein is CASSLGFGPTDTQYF. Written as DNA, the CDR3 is TGCGCCAGCAGCTTGGGGTTCGGCCCCACAGATACGCAGTATTTT.

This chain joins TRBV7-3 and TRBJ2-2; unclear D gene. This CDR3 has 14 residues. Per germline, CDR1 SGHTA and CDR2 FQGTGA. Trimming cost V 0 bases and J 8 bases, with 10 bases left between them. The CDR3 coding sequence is TGTGCCAGCAGCTTAACTTCCCCACCAGGGGAGCTGTTTTTT. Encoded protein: CASSLTSPPGELFF.

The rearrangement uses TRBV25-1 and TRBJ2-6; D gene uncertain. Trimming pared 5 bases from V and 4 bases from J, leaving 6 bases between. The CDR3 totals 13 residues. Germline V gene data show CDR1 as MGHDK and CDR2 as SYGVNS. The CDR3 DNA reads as TGTGCCAGCAGTCTTTCCGGGGCCAACGTCCTGACTTTC. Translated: CASSLSGANVLTF. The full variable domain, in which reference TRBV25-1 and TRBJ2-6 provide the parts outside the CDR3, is EADIYQTPRYLVIGTGKKITLECSQTMGHDKMYWYQQDPGMELHLIHYSYGVNSTEKGDLSSESTVSRIRTEHFPLTLESARPSHTSQYLCASSLSGANVLTFGAGSRLTVL.

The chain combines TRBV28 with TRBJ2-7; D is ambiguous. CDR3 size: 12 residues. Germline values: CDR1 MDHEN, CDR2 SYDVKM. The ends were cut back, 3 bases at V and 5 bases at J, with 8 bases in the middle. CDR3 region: CASSFLGDEQYF. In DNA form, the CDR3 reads TGTGCCAGCAGTTTTTTGGGTGACGAGCAGTACTTC.

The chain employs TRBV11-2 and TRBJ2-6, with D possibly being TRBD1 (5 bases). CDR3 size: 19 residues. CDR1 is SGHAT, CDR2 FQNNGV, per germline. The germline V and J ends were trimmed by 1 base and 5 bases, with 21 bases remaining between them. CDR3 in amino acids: CASSLARQGRVLRANVLTF. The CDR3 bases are TGTGCCAGCAGCTTAGCCCGCCAGGGTAGGGTCCTGAGGGCCAACGTCCTGACTTTC.

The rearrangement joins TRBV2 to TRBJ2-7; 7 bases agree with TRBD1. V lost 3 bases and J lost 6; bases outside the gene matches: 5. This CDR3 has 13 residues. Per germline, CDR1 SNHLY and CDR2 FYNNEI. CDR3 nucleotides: TGTGCCAGCAGTGATGACAGGGTTACCGAGCAGTACTTC. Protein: CASSDDRVTEQYF.

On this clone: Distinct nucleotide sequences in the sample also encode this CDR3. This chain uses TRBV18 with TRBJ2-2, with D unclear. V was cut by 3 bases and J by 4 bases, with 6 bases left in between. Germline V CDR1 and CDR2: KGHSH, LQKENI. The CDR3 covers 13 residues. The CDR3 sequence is CASSPPSTGELFF. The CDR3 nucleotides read TGTGCCAGCTCACCGCCCTCCACCGGGGAGCTGTTTTTT.

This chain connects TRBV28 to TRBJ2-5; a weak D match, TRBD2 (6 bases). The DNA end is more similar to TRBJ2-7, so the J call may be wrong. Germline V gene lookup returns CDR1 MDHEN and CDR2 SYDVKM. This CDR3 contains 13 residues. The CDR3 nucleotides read TGTGCCAGCAACCCCCGGGAGTCATACGAGCAGTACTTC. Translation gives CASNPRESYEQYF.